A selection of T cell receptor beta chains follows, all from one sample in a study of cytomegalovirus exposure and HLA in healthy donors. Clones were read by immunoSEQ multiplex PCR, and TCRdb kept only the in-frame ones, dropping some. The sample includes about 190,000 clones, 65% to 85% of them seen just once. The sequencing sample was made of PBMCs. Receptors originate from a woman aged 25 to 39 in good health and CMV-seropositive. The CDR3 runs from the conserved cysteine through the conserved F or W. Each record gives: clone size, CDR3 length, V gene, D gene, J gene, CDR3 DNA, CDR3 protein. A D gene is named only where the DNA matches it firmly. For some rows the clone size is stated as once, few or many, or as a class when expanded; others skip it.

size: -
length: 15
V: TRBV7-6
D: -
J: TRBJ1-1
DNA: TGTGCCAGCAGCCAAGACAGGTCCCTGAACACTGAAGCTTTCTTT
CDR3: CASSQDRSLNTEAFF

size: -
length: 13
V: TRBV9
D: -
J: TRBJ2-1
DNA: TGTGCCAGCAACTGGCAGGGTCACAATGAGCAGTTCTTC
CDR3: CASNWQGHNEQFF

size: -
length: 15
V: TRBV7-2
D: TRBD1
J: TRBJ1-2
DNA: TGTGCCAGCAGCTCCCCCGGGACAGGGAGCTTTGGCTACACCTTC
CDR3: CASSSPGTGSFGYTF

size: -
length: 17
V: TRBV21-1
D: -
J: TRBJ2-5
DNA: TGTGCCAGCAGCAAAGCAATGGACAGGGGGCGGGAAGAGACCCAGTACTTC
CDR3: CASSKAMDRGREETQYF

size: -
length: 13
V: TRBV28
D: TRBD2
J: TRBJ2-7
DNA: TGTGCCAGCAGTTCCCCAGCGGGAGTTGAGCAGTACTTC
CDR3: CASSSPAGVEQYF

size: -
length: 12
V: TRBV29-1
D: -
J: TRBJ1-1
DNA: TGCAGCGGGACCTCCAGGGGCACTGAAGCTTTCTTT
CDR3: CSGTSRGTEAFF

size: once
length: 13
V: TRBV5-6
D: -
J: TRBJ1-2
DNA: TGTGCCAGCAGCTTGGAACCTTCCCGGGGCTACACCTTC
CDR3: CASSLEPSRGYTF

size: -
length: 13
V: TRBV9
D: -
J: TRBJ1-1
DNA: TGTGCCAGCAGCGTAAGTCCCAGGGAAGAAGCTTTCTTT
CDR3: CASSVSPREEAFF

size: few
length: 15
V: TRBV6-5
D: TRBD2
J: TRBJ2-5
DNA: TGTGCCAGCAGCTTTCTAGCGGGAGGGGTTGGGACCCAGTACTTC
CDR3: CASSFLAGGVGTQYF

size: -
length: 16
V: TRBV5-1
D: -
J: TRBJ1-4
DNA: TGCGCCAGCAGCCAAAGCCCGGGACTGAGTAATGAAAAACTGTTTTTT
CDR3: CASSQSPGLSNEKLFF

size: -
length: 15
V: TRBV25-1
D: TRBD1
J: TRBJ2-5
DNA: TGTGCCAGCAGTGAATTTAGAGGGGGCGGAGAGACCCAGTACTTC
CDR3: CASSEFRGGGETQYF

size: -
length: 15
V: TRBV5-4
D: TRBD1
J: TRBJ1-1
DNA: TGTGCCAGCAGCCTCGTCGGGACAGGGGATTTTGAAGCTTTCTTT
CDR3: CASSLVGTGDFEAFF

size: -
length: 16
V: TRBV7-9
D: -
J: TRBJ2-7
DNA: TGTGCCAGCAGCCTCACCACGGGGTTGAGCTCCTACGAGCAGTACTTC
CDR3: CASSLTTGLSSYEQYF

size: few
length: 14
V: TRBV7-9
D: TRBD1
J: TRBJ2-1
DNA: TGTGCCAGCAGCTCCCCGGACAGGACCAATGAGCAGTTCTTC
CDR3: CASSSPDRTNEQFF

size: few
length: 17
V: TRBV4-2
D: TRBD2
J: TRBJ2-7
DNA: TGTGCCAGCAGTTTATGGTCAGCGGGAGGGCTCGCCTACGAGCAGTACTTC
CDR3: CASSLWSAGGLAYEQYF

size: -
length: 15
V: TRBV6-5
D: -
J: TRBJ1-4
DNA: TGTGCCAGCAGTTTCACCAGGCAAGGATATGAAAAACTGTTTTTT
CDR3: CASSFTRQGYEKLFF

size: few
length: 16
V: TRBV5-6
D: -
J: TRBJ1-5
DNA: TGTGCCAGCAGCTTGTCAGGGCGAATTTTTAATCAGCCCCAGCATTTT
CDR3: CASSLSGRIFNQPQHF

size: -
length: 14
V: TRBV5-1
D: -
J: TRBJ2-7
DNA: TGCGCCAGCAGCCCCAGCTCGGACTTCTACGAGCAGTACTTC
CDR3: CASSPSSDFYEQYF

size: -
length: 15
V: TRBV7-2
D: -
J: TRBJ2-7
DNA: TGTGCCAGCAGTCCAAGGCGGGGGGACAGTTACGAGCAGTACTTC
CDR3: CASSPRRGDSYEQYF

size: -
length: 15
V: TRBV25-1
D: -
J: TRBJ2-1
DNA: TGTGCCAGCAGTGGTCGTACCCGGCGGGTAGCTGAGCAGTTCTTC
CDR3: CASSGRTRRVAEQFF

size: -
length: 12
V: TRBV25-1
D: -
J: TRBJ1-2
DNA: TGTGCCAGCAGTGACGGCGCGCGGGGCTACACCTTC
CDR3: CASSDGARGYTF

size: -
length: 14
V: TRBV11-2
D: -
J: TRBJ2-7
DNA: TGTGCCAGCAGCTTATCTCCCAGGGGCTACGAGCAGTACTTC
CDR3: CASSLSPRGYEQYF

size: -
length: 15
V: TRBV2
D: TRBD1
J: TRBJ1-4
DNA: TGTGCCAGTCAGGACGGTGGGACAGGAAGAGAAAAACTGTTTTTT
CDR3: CASQDGGTGREKLFF

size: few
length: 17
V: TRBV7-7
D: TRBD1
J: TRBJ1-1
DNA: TGTGCTAGCAGCTTCCCTCGGACAGGGGGATTGAACACTGAAGCTTTCTTT
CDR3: CASSFPRTGGLNTEAFF

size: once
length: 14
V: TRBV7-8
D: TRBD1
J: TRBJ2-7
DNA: TGTGCCAGCAGTATTTGGACAGGGAGCTACGAGCAGTACTTC
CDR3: CASSIWTGSYEQYF

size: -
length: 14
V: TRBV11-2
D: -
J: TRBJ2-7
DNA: TGTGCCAGCAGCTTAGGTGCTGAGGGTAAGGAGCAGTACTTC
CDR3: CASSLGAEGKEQYF

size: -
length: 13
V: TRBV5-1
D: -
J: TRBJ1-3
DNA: TGCGCCAGCAGACAGGGCTCTGGAAACACCATATATTTT
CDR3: CASRQGSGNTIYF

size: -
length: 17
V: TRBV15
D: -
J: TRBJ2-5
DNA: TGTGCCACCAGCAGAGATATCCGGTCAGGGCTCCAAGAGACCCAGTACTTC
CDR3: CATSRDIRSGLQETQYF

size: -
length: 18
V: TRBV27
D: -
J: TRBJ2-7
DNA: TGTGCCAGCTCCCCCCCGGCGGTCACATACGACAGACCCTACGAGCAGTACTTC
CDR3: CASSPPAVTYDRPYEQYF

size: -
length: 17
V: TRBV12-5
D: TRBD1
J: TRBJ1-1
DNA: TGTGCTAGTGGTTTGGGAGGGACAGGCAATATGAACACTGAAGCTTTCTTT
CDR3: CASGLGGTGNMNTEAFF

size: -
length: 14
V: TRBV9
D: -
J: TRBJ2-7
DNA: TGTGCCAGCAGCTTCAGGGTAGGGCCCTACGAGCAGTACTTC
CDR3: CASSFRVGPYEQYF

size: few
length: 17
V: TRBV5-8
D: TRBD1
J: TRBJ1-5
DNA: TGTGCCAGCAGTTACGGACAGGGTCAGATCAGCAATCAGCCCCAGCATTTT
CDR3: CASSYGQGQISNQPQHF

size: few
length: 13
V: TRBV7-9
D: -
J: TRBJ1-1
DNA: TGTGCCAGCTTAGAGGGCAGGAACACTGAAGCTTTCTTT
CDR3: CASLEGRNTEAFF

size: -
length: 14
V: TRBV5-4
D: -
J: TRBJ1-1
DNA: TGTGCCAGCAGCTTGTCGCGCGTAGTCGAAGAAGCTTTCTTT
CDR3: CASSLSRVVEEAFF

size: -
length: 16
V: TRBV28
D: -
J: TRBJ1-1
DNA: TGTGCCAGCAGTTTTCCCCAGGACAGCCTCAACACTGAAGCTTTCTTT
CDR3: CASSFPQDSLNTEAFF

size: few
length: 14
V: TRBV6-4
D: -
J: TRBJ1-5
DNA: TGTGCCAGCAAATTGACAATTAGCAATCAGCCCCAGCATTTT
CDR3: CASKLTISNQPQHF

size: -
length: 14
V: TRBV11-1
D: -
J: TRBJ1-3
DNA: TGTGCCAGCAGCCCCCAGCGGGGAGGAAACACCATATATTTT
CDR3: CASSPQRGGNTIYF

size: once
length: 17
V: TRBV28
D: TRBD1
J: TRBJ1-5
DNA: TGTGCCAGCAGTCGGACAGGGAGAGCCCGGGGCAATCAGCCCCAGCATTTT
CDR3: CASSRTGRARGNQPQHF

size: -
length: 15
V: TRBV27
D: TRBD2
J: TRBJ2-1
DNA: TGTGCCAGCAGTTGGGGACTAGCGGGGGTTAATGAGCAGTTCTTC
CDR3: CASSWGLAGVNEQFF

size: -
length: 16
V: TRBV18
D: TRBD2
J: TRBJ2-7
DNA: TGTGCCAGCTCAAGACTAGCGGGGGCCTTCTCCTACGAGCAGTACTTC
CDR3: CASSRLAGAFSYEQYF

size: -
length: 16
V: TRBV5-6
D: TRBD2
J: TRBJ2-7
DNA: TGTGCCAGCAGCGGGAGGGGCGGGGGACCCAACTACGAGCAGTACTTC
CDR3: CASSGRGGGPNYEQYF

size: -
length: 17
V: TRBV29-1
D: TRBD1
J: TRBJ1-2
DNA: TGCAGCGTTGCATCAAACAGGGGCGGAGGAATACACTATGGCTACACCTTC
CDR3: CSVASNRGGGIHYGYTF

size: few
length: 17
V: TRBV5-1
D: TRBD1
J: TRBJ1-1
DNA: TGCGCCAGCAGCTTACAGGGGGCGAGAGCCCCGAACACTGAAGCTTTCTTT
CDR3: CASSLQGARAPNTEAFF

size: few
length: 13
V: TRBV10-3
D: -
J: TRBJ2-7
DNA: TGTGCCATCAGTGAACAGGGCTCCTACGAGCAGTACTTC
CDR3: CAISEQGSYEQYF

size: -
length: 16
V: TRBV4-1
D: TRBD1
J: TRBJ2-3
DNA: TGCGCCAGCAGCCAATTGACAGGGGGTTCGACAGATACGCAGTATTTT
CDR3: CASSQLTGGSTDTQYF

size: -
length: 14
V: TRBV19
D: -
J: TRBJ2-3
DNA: TGTGCCAGTTCTTTTGGGGGCCGCACAGATACGCAGTATTTT
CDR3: CASSFGGRTDTQYF

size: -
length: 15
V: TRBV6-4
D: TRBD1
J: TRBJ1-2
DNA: TGTGCCAGCAGTGACGAGCCCGGGACAGCCTATGGCTACACCTTC
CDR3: CASSDEPGTAYGYTF

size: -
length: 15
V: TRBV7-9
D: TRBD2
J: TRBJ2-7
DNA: TGTTCCAGCAGCCCGGTAGCGGGAGGGCCTTACGAGCAGTACTTC
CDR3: CSSSPVAGGPYEQYF

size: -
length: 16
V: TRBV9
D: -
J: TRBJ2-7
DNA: TGTGCCAGCAGCGTAAGTAGGTTTTCGACTTTCTACGAGCAGTACTTC
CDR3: CASSVSRFSTFYEQYF